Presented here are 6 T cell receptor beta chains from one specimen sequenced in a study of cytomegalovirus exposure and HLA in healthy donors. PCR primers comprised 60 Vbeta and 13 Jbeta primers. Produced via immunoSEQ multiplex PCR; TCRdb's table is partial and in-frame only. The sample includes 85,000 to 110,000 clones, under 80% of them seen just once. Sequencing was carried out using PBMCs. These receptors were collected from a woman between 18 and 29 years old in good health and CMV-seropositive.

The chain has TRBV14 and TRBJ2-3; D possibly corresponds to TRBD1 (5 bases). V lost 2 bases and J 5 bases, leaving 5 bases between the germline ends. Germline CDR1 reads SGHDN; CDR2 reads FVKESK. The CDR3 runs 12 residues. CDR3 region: CASSQRGDTQYF. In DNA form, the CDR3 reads TGTGCCAGCAGCCAAAGGGGAGATACGCAGTATTTT.

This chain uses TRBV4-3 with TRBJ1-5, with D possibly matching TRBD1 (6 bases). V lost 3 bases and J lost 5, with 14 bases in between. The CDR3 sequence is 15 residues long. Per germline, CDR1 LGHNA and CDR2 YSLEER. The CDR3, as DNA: TGCGCCAGCAGCCAGATAAGGGGGGGTGATCAGCCCCAGCATTTT. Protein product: CASSQIRGGDQPQHF.

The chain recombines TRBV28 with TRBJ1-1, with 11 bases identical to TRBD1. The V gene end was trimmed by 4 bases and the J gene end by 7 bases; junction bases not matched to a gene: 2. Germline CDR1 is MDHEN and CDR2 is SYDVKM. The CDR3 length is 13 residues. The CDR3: CASSSGQGGEAFF. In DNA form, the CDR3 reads TGTGCCAGCAGTTCGGGACAGGGGGGTGAAGCTTTCTTT.

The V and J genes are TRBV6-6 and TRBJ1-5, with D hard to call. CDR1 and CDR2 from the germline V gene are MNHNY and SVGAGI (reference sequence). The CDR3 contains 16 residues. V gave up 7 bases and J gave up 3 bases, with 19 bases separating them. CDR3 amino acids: CASTTSLAGLNQPQHF. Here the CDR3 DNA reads TGTGCCAGCACCACCTCGTTGGCCGGACTCAATCAGCCCCAGCATTTT.

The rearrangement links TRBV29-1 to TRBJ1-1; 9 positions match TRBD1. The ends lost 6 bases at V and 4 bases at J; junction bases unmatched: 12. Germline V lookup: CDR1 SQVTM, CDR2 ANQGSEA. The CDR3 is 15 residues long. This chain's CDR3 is CSVGTGRLGSTEAFF. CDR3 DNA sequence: TGCAGCGTCGGGACAGGGCGCTTGGGGTCCACTGAAGCTTTCTTT.

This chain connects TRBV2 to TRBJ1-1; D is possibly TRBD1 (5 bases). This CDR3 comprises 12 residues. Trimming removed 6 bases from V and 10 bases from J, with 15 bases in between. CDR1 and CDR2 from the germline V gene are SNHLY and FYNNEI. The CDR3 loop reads CASSPIGQGAFF. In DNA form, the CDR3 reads TGTGCCAGCAGCCCGATAGGTCAGGGAGCTTTCTTT.